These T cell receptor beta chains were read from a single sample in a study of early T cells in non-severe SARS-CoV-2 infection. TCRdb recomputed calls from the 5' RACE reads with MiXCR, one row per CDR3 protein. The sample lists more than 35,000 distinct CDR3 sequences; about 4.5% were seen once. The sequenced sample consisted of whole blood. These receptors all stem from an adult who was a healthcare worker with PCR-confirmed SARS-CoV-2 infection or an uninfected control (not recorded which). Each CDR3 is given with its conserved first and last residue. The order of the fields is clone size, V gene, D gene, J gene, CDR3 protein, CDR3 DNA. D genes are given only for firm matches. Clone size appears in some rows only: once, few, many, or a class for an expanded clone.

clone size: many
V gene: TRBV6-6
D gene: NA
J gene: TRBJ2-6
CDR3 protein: CASSLTAGPMDSGANVLTF
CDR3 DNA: TGTGCCAGCAGCCTTACTGCGGGACCCATGGACTCTGGGGCCAACGTCCTGACTTTC

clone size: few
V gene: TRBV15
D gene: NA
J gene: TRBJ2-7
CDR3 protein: CATSRGGSTYEQYF
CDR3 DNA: TGTGCCACCAGCAGAGGTGGCAGCACCTACGAGCAGTACTTC

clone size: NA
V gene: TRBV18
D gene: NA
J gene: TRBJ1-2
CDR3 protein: CASSPSAENYGYTF
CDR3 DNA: TGTGCCAGCTCACCCTCGGCCGAGAACTATGGCTACACCTTC

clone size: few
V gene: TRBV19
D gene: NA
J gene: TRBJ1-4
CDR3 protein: CASSRFFGANEKLFF
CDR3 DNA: TGTGCCAGTAGTAGATTTTTCGGGGCTAATGAAAAACTGTTTTTT

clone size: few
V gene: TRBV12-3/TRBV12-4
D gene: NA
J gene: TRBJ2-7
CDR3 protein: CASSLGSIQQYF
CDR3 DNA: TGTGCCAGCAGTTTAGGCAGTATTCAGCAGTACTTC

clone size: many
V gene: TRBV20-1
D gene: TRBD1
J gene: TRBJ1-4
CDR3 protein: CSASPNGDRVDEKLFF
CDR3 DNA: TGCAGTGCTTCTCCTAATGGGGACAGGGTTGATGAAAAACTGTTTTTT

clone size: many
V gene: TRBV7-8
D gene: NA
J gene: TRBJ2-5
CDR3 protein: CASSLATQETQYF
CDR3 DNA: TGTGCCAGCAGCCTAGCGACCCAAGAGACCCAGTACTTC

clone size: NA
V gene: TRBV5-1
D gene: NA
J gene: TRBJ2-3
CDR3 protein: CASSLAQVSTDTQYF
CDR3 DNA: TGCGCCAGCAGCTTGGCCCAGGTCAGCACAGATACGCAGTATTTT

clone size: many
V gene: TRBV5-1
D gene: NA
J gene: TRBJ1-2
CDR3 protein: CASTPTAGYGYTF
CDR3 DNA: TGCGCCAGCACACCGACGGCTGGCTATGGCTACACCTTC

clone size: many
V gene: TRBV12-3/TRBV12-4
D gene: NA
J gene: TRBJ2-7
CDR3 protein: CASSLVLSEQYF
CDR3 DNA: TGTGCCAGCAGTTTAGTCCTCTCCGAGCAGTACTTC

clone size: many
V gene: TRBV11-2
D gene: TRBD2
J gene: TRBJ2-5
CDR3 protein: CASSYHTSDQETQYF
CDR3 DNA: TGTGCCAGCAGCTACCACACTAGCGACCAAGAGACCCAGTACTTC

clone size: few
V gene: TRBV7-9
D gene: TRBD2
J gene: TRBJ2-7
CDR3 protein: CASSLSGGDYEQYF
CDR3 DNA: TGTGCCAGCAGCTTATCGGGAGGGGACTACGAGCAGTACTTC

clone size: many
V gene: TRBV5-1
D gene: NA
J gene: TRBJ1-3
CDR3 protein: CASRQTRSGNTIYF
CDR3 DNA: TGCGCCAGCCGGCAGACCCGCTCTGGAAACACCATATATTTT

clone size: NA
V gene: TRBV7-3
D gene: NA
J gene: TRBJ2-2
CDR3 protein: CASSPSWEGELFF
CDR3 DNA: TGTGCCAGCAGCCCCAGTTGGGAGGGGGAGCTGTTTTTT

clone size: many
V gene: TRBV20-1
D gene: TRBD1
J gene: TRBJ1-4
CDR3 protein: CSAQPLDRGFEKLFF
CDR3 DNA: TGCAGTGCTCAACCTTTAGACAGGGGGTTTGAAAAACTGTTTTTT

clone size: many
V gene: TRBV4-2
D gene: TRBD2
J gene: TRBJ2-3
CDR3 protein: CASTTSGGSGTDTQYF
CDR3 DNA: TGTGCCTCAACGACTAGCGGGGGTTCTGGCACAGATACGCAGTATTTT

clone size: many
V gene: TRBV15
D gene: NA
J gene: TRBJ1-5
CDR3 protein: CATSRGPSRDGDQPQHF
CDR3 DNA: TGTGCCACCAGCAGAGGCCCCAGCCGGGACGGAGATCAGCCCCAGCATTTT

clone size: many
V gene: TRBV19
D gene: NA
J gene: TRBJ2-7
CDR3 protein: CATAKTELSSYEQYF
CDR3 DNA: TGTGCCACCGCTAAGACTGAGCTTAGCTCCTACGAGCAGTACTTC

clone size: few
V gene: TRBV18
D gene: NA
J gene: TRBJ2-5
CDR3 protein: CASSPPRETQYF
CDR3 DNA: TGTGCCAGCTCACCACCGCGGGAGACCCAGTACTTC

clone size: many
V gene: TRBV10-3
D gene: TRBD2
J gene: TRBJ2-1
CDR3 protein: CAISKGKTSGGDNEQFF
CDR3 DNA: TGTGCCATCAGCAAGGGAAAGACTAGCGGGGGGGACAATGAGCAGTTCTTC

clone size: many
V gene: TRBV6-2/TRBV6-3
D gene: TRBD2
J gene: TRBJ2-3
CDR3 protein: CASRISGGAMDTQYF
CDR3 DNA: TGTGCCAGCAGGATTAGCGGGGGGGCAATGGATACGCAGTATTTT

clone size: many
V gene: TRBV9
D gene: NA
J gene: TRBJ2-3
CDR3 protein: CASSVTVSTDTQYF
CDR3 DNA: TGTGCCAGCAGCGTAACAGTATCCACCGATACGCAGTATTTT

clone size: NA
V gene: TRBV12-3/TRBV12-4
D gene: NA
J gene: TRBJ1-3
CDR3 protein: CACRRTSGNTIYF
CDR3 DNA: TGTGCCTGTCGACGTACGTCTGGAAACACCATATATTTT

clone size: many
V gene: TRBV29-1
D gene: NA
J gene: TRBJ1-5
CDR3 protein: CSVRGSGQPQHF
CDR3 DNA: TGCAGCGTTAGGGGCTCTGGGCAGCCCCAGCATTTT

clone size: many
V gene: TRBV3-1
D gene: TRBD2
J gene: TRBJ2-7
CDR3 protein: CASSPGLAPYEQYF
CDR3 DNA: TGTGCCAGCAGCCCAGGACTAGCGCCCTACGAGCAGTACTTC

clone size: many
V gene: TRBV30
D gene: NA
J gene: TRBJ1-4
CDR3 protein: CAWSLTRTGNEKLFF
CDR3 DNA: TGTGCCTGGAGTTTGACCAGAACAGGGAATGAAAAACTGTTTTTT

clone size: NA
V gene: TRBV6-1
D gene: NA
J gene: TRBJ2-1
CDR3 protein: CASNHNLYNEQFF
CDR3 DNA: TGTGCCAGCAACCACAATTTATACAATGAGCAGTTCTTC

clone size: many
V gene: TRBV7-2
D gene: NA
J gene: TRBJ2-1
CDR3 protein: CASSLARNEQFF
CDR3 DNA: TGTGCCAGCAGCTTAGCGCGGAATGAGCAGTTCTTC

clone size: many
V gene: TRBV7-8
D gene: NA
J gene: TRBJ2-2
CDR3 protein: CASSSTGHNTGELFF
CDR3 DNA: TGTGCCAGCAGCTCGACGGGACATAACACCGGGGAGCTGTTTTTT

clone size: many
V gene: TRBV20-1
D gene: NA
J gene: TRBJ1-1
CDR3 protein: CSARYSTEAFF
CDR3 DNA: TGCAGTGCTAGATACAGCACTGAAGCTTTCTTT

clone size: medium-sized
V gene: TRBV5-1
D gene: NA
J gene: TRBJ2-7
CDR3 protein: CASSLQDPGSDEQYF
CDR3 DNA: TGCGCCAGCAGCTTACAAGACCCTGGGTCCGACGAGCAGTACTTC

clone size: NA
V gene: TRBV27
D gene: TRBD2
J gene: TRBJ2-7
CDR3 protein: CASSKPGLADEQYF
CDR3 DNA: TGTGCCAGCAGTAAACCGGGACTAGCGGACGAGCAGTACTTC

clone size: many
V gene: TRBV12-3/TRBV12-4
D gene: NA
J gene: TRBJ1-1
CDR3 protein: CASSHGGTVNTEAFF
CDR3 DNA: TGTGCCAGCAGCCACGGGGGGACGGTGAACACTGAAGCTTTCTTT

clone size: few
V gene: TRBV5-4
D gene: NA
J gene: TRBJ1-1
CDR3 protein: CASSGRVNTEAFF
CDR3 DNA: TGTGCCAGCAGCGGGAGAGTAAACACTGAAGCTTTCTTT

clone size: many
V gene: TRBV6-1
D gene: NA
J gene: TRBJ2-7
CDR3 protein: CASSEGPSSYEQYF
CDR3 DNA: TGTGCCAGCAGTGAAGGACCCTCCTCCTACGAGCAGTACTTC

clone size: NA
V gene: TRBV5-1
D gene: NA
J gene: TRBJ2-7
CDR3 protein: CASSLDQGAEQYF
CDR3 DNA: TGCGCCAGCAGCTTGGACCAGGGAGCCGAGCAGTACTTC

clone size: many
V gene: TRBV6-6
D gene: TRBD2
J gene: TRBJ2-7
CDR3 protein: CASSISSGGEQYF
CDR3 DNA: TGTGCCAGCAGCATCTCTTCGGGGGGCGAGCAGTACTTC

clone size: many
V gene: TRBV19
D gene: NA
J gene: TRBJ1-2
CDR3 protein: CASSIPGNPGYTF
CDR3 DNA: TGTGCCAGTAGTATCCCAGGCAACCCTGGCTACACCTTC

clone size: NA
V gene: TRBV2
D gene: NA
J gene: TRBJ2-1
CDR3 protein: CASCRAPQLANEQFF
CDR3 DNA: TGTGCCAGCTGCCGGGCCCCACAGTTGGCGAATGAGCAGTTCTTC

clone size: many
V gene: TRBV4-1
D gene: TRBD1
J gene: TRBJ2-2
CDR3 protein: CASSRSGQGGGELFF
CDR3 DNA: TGCGCCAGCAGCCGCTCCGGACAGGGAGGCGGGGAGCTGTTTTTT

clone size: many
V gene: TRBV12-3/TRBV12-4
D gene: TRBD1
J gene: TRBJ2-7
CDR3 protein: CASSFGTGADEQYF
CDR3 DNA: TGTGCCAGCAGTTTTGGGACAGGGGCCGACGAGCAGTACTTC

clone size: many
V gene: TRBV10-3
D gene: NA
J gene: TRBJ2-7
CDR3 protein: CAISEGAYEQYF
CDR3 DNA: TGTGCCATCAGTGAGGGGGCCTACGAGCAGTACTTC

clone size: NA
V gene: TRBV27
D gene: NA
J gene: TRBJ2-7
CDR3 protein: CASTRVGAPYEQYF
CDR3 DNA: TGTGCCAGCACCCGGGTAGGAGCCCCCTACGAGCAGTACTTC

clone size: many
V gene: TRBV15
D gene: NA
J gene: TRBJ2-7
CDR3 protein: CATSRGRTDYEQYF
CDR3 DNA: TGTGCCACCAGCAGAGGCAGGACAGACTACGAGCAGTACTTC

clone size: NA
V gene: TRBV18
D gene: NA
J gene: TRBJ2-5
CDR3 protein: CASSPLAETQYF
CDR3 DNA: TGTGCCAGCTCACCACTCGCGGAGACCCAGTACTTC

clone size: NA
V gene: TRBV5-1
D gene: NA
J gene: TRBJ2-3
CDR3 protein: CASADTDTQYF
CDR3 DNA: TGCGCCAGCGCGGACACAGATACGCAGTATTTT

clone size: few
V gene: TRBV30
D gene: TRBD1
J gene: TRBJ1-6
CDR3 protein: CAWSIGTAYNSPLHF
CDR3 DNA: TGTGCCTGGAGTATAGGGACAGCTTATAATTCACCCCTCCACTTT

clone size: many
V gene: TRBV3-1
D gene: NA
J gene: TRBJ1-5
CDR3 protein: CASSQDPLWQPQHF
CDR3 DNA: TGTGCCAGCAGCCAAGATCCCCTTTGGCAGCCCCAGCATTTT

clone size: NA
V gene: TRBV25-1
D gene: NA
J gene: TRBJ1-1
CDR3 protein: CASRVDSGRTEAFF
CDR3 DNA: TGTGCCAGCAGGGTGGACTCAGGGAGAACTGAAGCTTTCTTT

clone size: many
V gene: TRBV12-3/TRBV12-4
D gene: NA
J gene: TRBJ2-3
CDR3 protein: CASSPGTYTDTQYF
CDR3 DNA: TGTGCCAGCAGTCCGGGAACTTACACAGATACGCAGTATTTT

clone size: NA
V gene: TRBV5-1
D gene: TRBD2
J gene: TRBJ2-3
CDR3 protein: CASSHGLAGGSSDTQYF
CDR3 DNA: TGCGCCAGCAGCCACGGACTAGCGGGGGGGTCGTCAGATACGCAGTATTTT

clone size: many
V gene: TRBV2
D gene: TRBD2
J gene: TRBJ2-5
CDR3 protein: CASSEERGAGETQYF
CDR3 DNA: TGTGCCAGCAGTGAAGAGCGGGGGGCTGGAGAGACCCAGTACTTC

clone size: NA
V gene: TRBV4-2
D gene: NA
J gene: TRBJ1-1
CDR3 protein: CASSQVRGPEAFF
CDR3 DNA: TGTGCCAGCAGCCAAGTGCGGGGCCCTGAAGCTTTCTTT

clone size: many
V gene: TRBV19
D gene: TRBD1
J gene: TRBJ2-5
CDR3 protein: CASRPGQPQETQYF
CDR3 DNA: TGTGCCAGTAGACCGGGACAGCCACAAGAGACCCAGTACTTC

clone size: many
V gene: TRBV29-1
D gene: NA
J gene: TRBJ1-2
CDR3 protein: CSVEEGQGSYGYTF
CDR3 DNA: TGCAGCGTTGAAGAGGGGCAGGGTTCCTATGGCTACACCTTC

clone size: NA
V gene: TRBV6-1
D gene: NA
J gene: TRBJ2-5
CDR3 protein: CVSSVVSQETQYF
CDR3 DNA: TGTGTCAGCAGTGTCGTCAGCCAAGAGACCCAGTACTTC

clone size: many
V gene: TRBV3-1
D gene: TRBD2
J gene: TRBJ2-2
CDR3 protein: CASSQGGGPSGELFF
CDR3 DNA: TGTGCCAGCAGCCAAGGCGGGGGGCCGAGTGGGGAGCTGTTTTTT

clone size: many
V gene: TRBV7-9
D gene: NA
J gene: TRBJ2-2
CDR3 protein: CASSLALQDLNTGELFF
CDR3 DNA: TGTGCCAGCAGCTTAGCGCTGCAGGACCTGAACACCGGGGAGCTGTTTTTT

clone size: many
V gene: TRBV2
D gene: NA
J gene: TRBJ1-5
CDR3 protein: CASSEVIPLQHF
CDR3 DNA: TGTGCCAGCAGTGAAGTTATCCCACTCCAGCATTTT